This T cell receptor beta chain is from a study of OX40 agonist ivuxolimab in advanced cancers. Notes on the study in general: Clones of CD4+ and CD8+ blood T cells grew by week 6 at doses of 0.1 to 3.0 mg/kg.

Sequencing used immunoSEQ multiplex PCR; TCRdb keeps in-frame clones, though not all of them. This table has approximately 43,000 clones, about 87% appearing once. CDR3 length: 12 residues. The ends lost 6 bases at V and 6 bases at J; junction bases unmatched: 5. CDR1 and CDR2 from the germline V gene are MDHEN and SYDVKM. Notes on this clone: Its antigen is not identified.

The chain has TRBV28 and TRBJ2-7; 7 bases map to TRBD2. The sequenced sample was CD4+ or CD8+ T cells sorted from blood, obtained in a trial of the OX40 agonist ivuxolimab. The clonotype was recovered from an adult with an advanced solid tumor such as melanoma, head and neck, liver or kidney cancer. The CDR3 loop reads CASRSGTIEQYF. As DNA, the CDR3 is TGTGCCAGCAGGAGCGGGACCATCGAGCAGTACTTC.